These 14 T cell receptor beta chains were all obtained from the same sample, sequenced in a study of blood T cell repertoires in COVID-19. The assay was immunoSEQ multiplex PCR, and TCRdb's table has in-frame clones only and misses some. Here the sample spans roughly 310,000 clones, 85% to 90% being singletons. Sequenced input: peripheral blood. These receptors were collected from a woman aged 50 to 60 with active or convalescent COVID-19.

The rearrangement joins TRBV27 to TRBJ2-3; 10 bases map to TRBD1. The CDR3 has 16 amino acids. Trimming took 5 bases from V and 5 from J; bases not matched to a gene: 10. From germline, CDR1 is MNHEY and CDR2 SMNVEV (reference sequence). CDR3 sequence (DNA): TGTGCCAGCAGTACTCGGACAGGGGGTTGGAGAGATACGCAGTATTTT. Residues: CASSTRTGGWRDTQYF.

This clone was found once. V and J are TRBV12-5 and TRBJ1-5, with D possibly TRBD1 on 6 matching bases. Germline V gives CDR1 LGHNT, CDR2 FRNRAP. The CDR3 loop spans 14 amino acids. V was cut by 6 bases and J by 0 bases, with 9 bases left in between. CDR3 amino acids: CASGQGPSNQPQHF. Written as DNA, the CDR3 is TGTGCTAGTGGACAGGGTCCTAGCAATCAGCCCCAGCATTTT. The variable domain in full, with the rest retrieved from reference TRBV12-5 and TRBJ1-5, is DARVTQTPRHKVTEMGQEVTMRCQPILGHNTVFWYRQTMMQGLELLAYFRNRAPLDDSGMPKDRFSAEMPDATLATLKIQPSEPRDSAVYFCASGQGPSNQPQHFGDGTRLSIL.

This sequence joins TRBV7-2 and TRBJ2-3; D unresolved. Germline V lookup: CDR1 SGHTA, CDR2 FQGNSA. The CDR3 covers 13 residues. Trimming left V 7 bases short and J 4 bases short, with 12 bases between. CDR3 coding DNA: TGTGCCAGCACCCTCCAGGTAGCAGATACGCAGTATTTT. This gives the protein CASTLQVADTQYF.

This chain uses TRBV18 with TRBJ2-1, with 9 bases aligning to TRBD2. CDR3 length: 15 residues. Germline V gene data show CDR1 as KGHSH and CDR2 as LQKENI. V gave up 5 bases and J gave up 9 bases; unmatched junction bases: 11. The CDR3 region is CASSNHLAGRVEQFF. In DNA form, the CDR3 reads TGTGCCAGCTCAAACCACCTAGCGGGAAGGGTTGAGCAGTTCTTC.

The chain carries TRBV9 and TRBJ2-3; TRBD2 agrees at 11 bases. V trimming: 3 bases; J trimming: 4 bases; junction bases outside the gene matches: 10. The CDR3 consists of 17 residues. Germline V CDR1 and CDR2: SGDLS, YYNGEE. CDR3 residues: CASSAATSGRGADTQYF. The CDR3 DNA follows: TGTGCCAGCAGCGCTGCAACTAGCGGGAGAGGAGCAGATACGCAGTATTTT.

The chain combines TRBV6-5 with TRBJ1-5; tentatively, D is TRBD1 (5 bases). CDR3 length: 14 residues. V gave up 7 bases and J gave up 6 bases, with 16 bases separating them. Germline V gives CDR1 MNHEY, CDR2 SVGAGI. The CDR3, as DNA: TGTGCCAGCATTGGGACCGCGGGAACTCAGCCCCAGCATTTT. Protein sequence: CASIGTAGTQPQHF.

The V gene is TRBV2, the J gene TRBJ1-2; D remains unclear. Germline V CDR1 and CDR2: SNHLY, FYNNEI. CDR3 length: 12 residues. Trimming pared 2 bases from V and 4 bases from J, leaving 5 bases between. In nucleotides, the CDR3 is TGTGCCAGCAGTGAAACGCGCTATGGCTACACCTTC. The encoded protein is CASSETRYGYTF.

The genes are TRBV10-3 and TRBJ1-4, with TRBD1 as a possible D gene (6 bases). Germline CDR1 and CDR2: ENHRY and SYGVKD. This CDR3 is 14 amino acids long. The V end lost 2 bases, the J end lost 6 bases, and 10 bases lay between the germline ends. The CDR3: CAISETGKYEKLFF. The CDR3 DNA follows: TGTGCCATCAGTGAGACAGGGAAGTATGAAAAACTGTTTTTT.

Written as DNA, the CDR3 is TGTGCCAGCAGCGGGGGGTTAATCTCCTACAATGAGCAGTTCTTC. Its translation: CASSGGLISYNEQFF. This chain links TRBV7-2 with TRBJ2-1, with a tentative D call TRBD2 (6 bases). This CDR3 spans 15 amino acids. V was pared by 5 bases and J by 0 bases, with 11 bases between. From germline, CDR1 is SGHTA and CDR2 FQGNSA.

The CDR3 protein is CASSVGQQGVQETQYF. For the CDR3, the DNA is TGTGCCAGCAGCGTAGGACAGCAGGGTGTTCAAGAGACCCAGTACTTC. The chain has TRBV9 and TRBJ2-5; D might be TRBD1 (5 bases). The CDR3 has 16 residues. Trimming removed 0 bases at V and 2 bases at J, with 14 bases between. Germline CDR1 reads SGDLS; CDR2 reads YYNGEE. The full variable domain, with the rest looked up from reference TRBV9 and TRBJ2-5, is DSGVTQTPKHLITATGQRVTLRCSPRSGDLSVYWYQQSLDQGLQFLIQYYNGEERAKGNILERFSAQQFPDLHSELNLSSLELGDSALYFCASSVGQQGVQETQYFGPGTRLLVL.

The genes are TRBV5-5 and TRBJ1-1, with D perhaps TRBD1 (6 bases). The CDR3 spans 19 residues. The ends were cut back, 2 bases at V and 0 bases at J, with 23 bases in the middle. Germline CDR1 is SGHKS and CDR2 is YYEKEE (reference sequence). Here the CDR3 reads CASSFGRPGVIALNTEAFF. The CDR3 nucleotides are TGTGCCAGCAGCTTTGGCCGGCCAGGGGTCATTGCGTTGAACACTGAAGCTTTCTTT.

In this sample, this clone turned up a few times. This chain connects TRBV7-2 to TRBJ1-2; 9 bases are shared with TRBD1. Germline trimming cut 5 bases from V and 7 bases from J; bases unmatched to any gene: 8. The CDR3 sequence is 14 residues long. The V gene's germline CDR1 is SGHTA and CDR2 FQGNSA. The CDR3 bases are TGTGCCAGCAGCCCTAACAGGGGGCAGGGTGGCTACACCTTC. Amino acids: CASSPNRGQGGYTF. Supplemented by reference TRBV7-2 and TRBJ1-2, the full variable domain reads GAGVSQSPSNKVTEKGKDVELRCDPISGHTALYWYRQSLGQGLEFLIYFQGNSAPDKSGLPSDRFSAERTGGSVSTLTIQRTQQEDSAVYLCASSPNRGQGGYTFGSGTRLTVV.

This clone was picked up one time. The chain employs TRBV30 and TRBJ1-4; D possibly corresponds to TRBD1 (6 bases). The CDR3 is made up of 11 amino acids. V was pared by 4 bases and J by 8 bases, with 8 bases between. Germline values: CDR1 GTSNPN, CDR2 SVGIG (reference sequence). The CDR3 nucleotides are TGTGCCTGGAACCAGGGGGAAAAACTGTTTTTT. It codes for CAWNQGEKLFF. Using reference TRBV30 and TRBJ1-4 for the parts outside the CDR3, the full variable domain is SQTIHQWPATLVQPVGSPLSLECTVEGTSNPNLYWYRQAAGRGLQLLFYSVGIGQISSEVPQNLSASRPQDRQFILSSKKLLLSDSGFYLCAWNQGEKLFFGSGTQLSVL.

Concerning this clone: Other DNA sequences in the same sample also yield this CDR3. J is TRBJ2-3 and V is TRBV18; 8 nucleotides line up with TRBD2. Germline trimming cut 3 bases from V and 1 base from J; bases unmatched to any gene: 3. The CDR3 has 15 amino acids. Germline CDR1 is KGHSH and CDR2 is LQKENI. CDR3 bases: TGTGCCAGCTCACCCCCGGGACTAGGCACAGATACGCAGTATTTT. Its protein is CASSPPGLGTDTQYF.